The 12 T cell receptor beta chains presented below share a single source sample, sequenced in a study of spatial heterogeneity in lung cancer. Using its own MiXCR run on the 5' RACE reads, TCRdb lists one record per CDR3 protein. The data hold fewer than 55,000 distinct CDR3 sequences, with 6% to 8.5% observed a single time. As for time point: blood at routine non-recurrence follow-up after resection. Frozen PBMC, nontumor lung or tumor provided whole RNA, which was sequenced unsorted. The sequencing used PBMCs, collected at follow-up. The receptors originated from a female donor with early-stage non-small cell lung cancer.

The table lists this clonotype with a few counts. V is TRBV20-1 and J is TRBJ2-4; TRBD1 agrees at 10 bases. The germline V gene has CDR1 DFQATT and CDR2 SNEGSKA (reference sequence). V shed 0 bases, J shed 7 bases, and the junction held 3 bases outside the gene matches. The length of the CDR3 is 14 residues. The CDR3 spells CSAREGTGVNIQYF. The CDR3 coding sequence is TGCAGTGCTAGAGAGGGGACAGGGGTTAACATTCAGTACTTC.

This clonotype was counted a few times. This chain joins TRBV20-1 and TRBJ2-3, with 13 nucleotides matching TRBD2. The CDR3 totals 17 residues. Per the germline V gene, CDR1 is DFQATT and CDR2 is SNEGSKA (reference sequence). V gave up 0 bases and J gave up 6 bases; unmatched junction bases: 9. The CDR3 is CSARDTTSGGAGDTQYF. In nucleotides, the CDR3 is TGCAGTGCTAGAGATACCACTAGCGGGGGGGCCGGTGATACGCAGTATTTT.

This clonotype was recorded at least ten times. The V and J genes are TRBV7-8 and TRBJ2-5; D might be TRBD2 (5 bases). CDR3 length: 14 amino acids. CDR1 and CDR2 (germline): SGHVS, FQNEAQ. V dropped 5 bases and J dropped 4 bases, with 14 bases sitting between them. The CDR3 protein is CASSGGISLETQYF. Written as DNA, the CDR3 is TGTGCCAGCAGCGGAGGAATAAGCCTAGAGACCCAGTACTTC.

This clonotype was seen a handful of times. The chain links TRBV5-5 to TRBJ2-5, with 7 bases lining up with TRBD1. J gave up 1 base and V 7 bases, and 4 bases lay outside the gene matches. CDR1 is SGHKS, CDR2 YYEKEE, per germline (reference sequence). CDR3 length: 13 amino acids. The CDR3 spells CASGTATQETQYF. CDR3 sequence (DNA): TGTGCCAGCGGGACAGCAACCCAAGAGACCCAGTACTTC.

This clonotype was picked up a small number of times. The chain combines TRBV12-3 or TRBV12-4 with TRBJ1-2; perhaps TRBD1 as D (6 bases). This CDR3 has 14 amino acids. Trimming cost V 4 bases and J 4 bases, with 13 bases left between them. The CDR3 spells CASSWRTAIYGYTF. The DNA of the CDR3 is TGTGCCAGCAGTTGGAGGACAGCCATCTATGGCTACACCTTC.

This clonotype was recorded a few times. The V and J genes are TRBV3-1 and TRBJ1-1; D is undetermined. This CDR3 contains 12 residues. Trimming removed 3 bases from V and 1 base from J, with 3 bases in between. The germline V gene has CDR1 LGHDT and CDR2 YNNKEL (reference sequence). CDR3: CASSHRNTEAFF. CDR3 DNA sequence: TGTGCCAGCAGCCACAGGAACACTGAAGCTTTCTTT.

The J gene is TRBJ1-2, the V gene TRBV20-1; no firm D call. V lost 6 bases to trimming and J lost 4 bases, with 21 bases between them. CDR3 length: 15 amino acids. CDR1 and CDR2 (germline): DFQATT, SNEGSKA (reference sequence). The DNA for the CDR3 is TGCAGTGCCACGAGGAGCTCTCAGGTGGTCTATGGCTACACCTTC. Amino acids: CSATRSSQVVYGYTF.

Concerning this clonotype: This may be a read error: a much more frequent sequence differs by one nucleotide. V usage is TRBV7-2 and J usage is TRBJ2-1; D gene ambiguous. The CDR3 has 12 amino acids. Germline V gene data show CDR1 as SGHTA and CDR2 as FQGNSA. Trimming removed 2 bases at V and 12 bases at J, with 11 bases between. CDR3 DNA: TGTACCAGCAGCTTAAGTCGGGTTTCGCAGTTCTTC. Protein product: CTSSLSRVSQFF.

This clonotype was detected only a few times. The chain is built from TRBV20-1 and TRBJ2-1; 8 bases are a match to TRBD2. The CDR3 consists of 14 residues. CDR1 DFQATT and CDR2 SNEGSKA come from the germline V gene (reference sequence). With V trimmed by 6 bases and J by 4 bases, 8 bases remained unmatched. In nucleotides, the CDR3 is TGCAGTGCCAAGGTGGTAGCGGGGTACAATGAGCAGTTCTTC. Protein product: CSAKVVAGYNEQFF.

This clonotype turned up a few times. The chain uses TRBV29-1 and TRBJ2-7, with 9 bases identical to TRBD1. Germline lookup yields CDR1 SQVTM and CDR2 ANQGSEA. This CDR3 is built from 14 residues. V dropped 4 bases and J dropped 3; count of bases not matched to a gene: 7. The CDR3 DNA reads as TGCAGCGTTGCCCCGGGACAGGGCTTCTACGAGCAGTACTTC. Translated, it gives CSVAPGQGFYEQYF.

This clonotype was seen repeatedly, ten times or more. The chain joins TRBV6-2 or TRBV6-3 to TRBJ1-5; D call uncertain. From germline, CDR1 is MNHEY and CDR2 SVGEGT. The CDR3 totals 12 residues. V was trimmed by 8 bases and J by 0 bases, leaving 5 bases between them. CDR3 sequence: CASGNSNQPQHF. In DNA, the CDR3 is TGTGCCAGCGGAAATAGCAATCAGCCCCAGCATTTT.

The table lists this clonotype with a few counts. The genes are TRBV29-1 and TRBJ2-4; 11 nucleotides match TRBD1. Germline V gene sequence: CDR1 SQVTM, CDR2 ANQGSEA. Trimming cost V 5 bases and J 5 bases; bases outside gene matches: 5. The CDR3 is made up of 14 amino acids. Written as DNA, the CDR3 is TGCAGCGTTAGGGACAGGGGGGAGGAAAACATTCAGTACTTC. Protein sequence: CSVRDRGEENIQYF. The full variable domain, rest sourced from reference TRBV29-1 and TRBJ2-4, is SAVISQKPSRDICQRGTSLTIQCQVDSQVTMMFWYRQQPGQSLTLIATANQGSEATYESGFVIDKFPISRPNLTFSTLTVSNMSPEDSSIYLCSVRDRGEENIQYFGAGTRLSVL.